Listed here are 25 T cell receptor beta chains from one sample, sequenced in a study of blood T cell repertoires in COVID-19. The repertoire was sequenced with immunoSEQ multiplex PCR; TCRdb's copy has only in-frame clones and lacks some. The sample includes about 150,000 clones, approximately 83% of them seen just once. Sequenced material: peripheral blood. The receptors here all came from an older woman with COVID-19, enrolled during active disease.

CDR3 DNA: TGTGCCAGCAGAGACAGCTTCTCTGGAAACACCATATATTTT. This encodes CASRDSFSGNTIYF. The V gene is TRBV6-5, the J gene TRBJ1-3; D is perhaps TRBD1 (5 bases). Trimming took off 6 bases at V and 0 bases at J, with 9 bases between the two ends. Looked up from germline, CDR1 is MNHEY and CDR2 is SVGAGI. The CDR3 is made up of 14 amino acids.

The V and J genes are TRBV12-3 or TRBV12-4 and TRBJ1-1; 7 positions match TRBD1. This CDR3 has 13 amino acids. V trimming: 4 bases; J trimming: 3 bases; junction bases outside the gene matches: 2. The CDR3 DNA sequence: TGTGCCAGCAGTTCAGGGGGTTACACTGAAGCTTTCTTT. It yields the protein CASSSGGYTEAFF.

CDR3 DNA: TGTGCCAGCAGCCCCCTGACAGGGAGGAACTATGGCTACACCTTC. Protein product: CASSPLTGRNYGYTF. The chain is built from TRBV11-2 and TRBJ1-2; 7 positions agree with TRBD1. The CDR3 runs to 15 residues. Per the germline V gene, CDR1 is SGHAT and CDR2 is FQNNGV. With V trimmed by 5 bases and J by 2 bases, 8 bases remained unmatched.

This chain joins TRBV6-6 and TRBJ1-5; TRBD1 matches 9 bases. Losses at the gene ends were 6 bases for V and 1 base for J; bases not matched to a gene: 7. Germline CDR1 MNHNY, CDR2 SVGAGI (reference sequence). The CDR3 spans 16 residues. The CDR3 loop reads CASRTPGQGSNQPQHF. The CDR3, as DNA: TGTGCCAGCAGAACGCCGGGACAGGGAAGCAATCAGCCCCAGCATTTT.

The rearrangement uses TRBV7-8 and TRBJ1-5; 7 positions agree with TRBD1. The length of the CDR3 is 15 residues. The J segment lost 3 bases and the V segment lost 7 bases, leaving 9 bases of the junction unmatched. Germline values: CDR1 SGHVS, CDR2 FQNEAQ. CDR3 amino acids: CASTPAGGLNQPQHF. The CDR3 DNA follows: TGTGCCAGCACCCCTGCAGGGGGTCTCAATCAGCCCCAGCATTTT. The full variable domain, rest sourced from reference TRBV7-8 and TRBJ1-5, is GAGVSQSPRYKVAKRGQDVALRCDPISGHVSLFWYQQALGQGPEFLTYFQNEAQLDKSGLPSDRFFAERPEGSVSTLKIQRTQQEDSAVYLCASTPAGGLNQPQHFGDGTRLSIL.

This clone was counted only a few times. V is TRBV27 and J is TRBJ2-1; 12 positions agree with TRBD2. Germline values: CDR1 MNHEY, CDR2 SMNVEV (reference sequence). V lost 3 bases, J lost 4 bases, and 1 base stayed unmatched. The CDR3 sequence is 15 residues long. CDR3 region: CASSLGLAGYNEQFF. The CDR3 DNA reads as TGTGCCAGCAGTTTGGGACTAGCGGGTTACAATGAGCAGTTCTTC.

The chain uses TRBV23-1 and TRBJ2-2; TRBD1 aligns across 7 bases. TRBV23-1 is an ORF for which the function is uncertain. The junction had 10 bases not matched to a gene; V was cut back by 9 bases and J by 6 bases. This CDR3 has 14 residues. The CDR3 spells CASPPETGSGELFF. DNA of the CDR3: TGCGCCAGTCCTCCGGAGACAGGGTCCGGGGAGCTGTTTTTT.

The chain recombines TRBV6-5 with TRBJ1-2, with a possible D match to TRBD1 (6 bases). The ends were cut back, 11 bases at V and 4 bases at J, with 20 bases in the middle. Germline CDR1 MNHEY, CDR2 SVGAGI. CDR3 length: 14 residues. The CDR3 loop is CAGASVAGAYGYTF. In DNA, the CDR3 is TGTGCCGGAGCATCGGTAGCAGGGGCCTATGGCTACACCTTC.

The rearrangement uses TRBV6-4 and TRBJ2-3, with TRBD2 identical over 10 bases. CDR3 length: 16 amino acids. From germline, CDR1 is MRHNA and CDR2 SNTAGT. V dropped 6 bases and J dropped 5; count of bases not matched to a gene: 11. The CDR3 nucleotides read TGTGCCAGCAGCGAGGCGAGCGGGGGGGCCAGAGATACGCAGTATTTT. Translation gives CASSEASGGARDTQYF.

The chain has TRBV19 and TRBJ1-2; 8 bases line up with TRBD1. Trimming at V came to 6 bases and at J to 4 bases, leaving 7 bases not matched to a gene. Germline V CDR1 and CDR2: LNHDA, SQIVND (reference sequence). The CDR3 has 14 residues. CDR3 sequence (DNA): TGTGCCAGTAGCGGACGGACAGGGAGCTATGGCTACACCTTC. Protein product: CASSGRTGSYGYTF.

The chain carries TRBV19 and TRBJ2-6; the D gene is possibly TRBD1 (6 bases). From germline, CDR1 is LNHDA and CDR2 SQIVND (reference sequence). There are 15 residues in the CDR3. V lost 5 bases to trimming and J lost 1 base, with 9 bases between them. The CDR3 here is CASSSGDSGANVLTF. CDR3 in DNA: TGTGCCAGTAGTTCAGGGGATTCTGGGGCCAACGTCCTGACTTTC.

The chain recombines TRBV25-1 with TRBJ2-7; 10 positions agree with TRBD1. CDR3 length: 16 residues. Germline V gives CDR1 MGHDK, CDR2 SYGVNS. V was pared by 3 bases and J by 2 bases, with 7 bases of the junction left unmatched. CDR3 DNA: TGTGCCAGCAGTGACCCCTCCGGGACAGGGGCCTACGAGCAGTACTTC. It encodes CASSDPSGTGAYEQYF.

The chain joins TRBV18 to TRBJ2-7; 11 bases are shared with TRBD2. The germline CDR1 and CDR2 sequences are KGHSH and LQKENI. The CDR3 is 17 amino acids. Trimming at V came to 0 bases and at J to 3 bases, leaving 7 bases not matched to a gene. CDR3 protein: CASSPPKTSGIGYEQYF. The CDR3 DNA is TGTGCCAGCTCACCACCTAAGACTAGCGGGATAGGCTACGAGCAGTACTTC.

The chain couples TRBV24-1 to TRBJ1-2, with a weak D call TRBD1 (5 bases). Germline CDR1 and CDR2: KGHDR and SFDVKD. The germline V and J ends were trimmed by 0 bases and 8 bases, with 6 bases remaining between them. The CDR3 covers 12 residues. CDR3 sequence reads: CATSDLWGGYTF. As DNA, the CDR3 is TGTGCCACCAGTGATTTGTGGGGCGGCTACACCTTC.

This chain uses TRBV5-1 with TRBJ1-3; no clear D. This CDR3 has 13 residues. The germline V and J ends were trimmed by 3 bases and 0 bases, with 4 bases remaining between them. Germline V gene lookup returns CDR1 SGHRS and CDR2 YFSETQ. CDR3 region: CASSSLSGNTIYF. In nucleotides, the CDR3 is TGCGCCAGCAGCTCCCTCTCTGGAAACACCATATATTTT. Full variable domain (remainder filled in from reference TRBV5-1 and TRBJ1-3): KAGVTQTPRYLIKTRGQQVTLSCSPISGHRSVSWYQQTPGQGLQFLFEYFSETQRNKGNFPGRFSGRQFSNSRSEMNVSTLELGDSALYLCASSSLSGNTIYFGEGSWLTVV.

The chain employs TRBV6-5 and TRBJ1-2, with D possibly TRBD1 on 5 matching bases. V lost 5 bases, J lost 5 bases, and 18 bases lay in between. The CDR3 runs 15 residues. Germline V gene data show CDR1 as MNHEY and CDR2 as SVGAGI. CDR3 amino acids: CASSPREGNLYGYTF. In DNA form, the CDR3 reads TGTGCCAGCAGTCCCCGGGAGGGGAATTTATATGGCTACACCTTC.

V gene TRBV6-4 combines with J gene TRBJ2-2; possibly TRBD1 for D (5 bases). Germline V gene data show CDR1 as MRHNA and CDR2 as SNTAGT. This CDR3 contains 15 residues. V lost 2 bases and J 6 bases, leaving 13 bases between the germline ends. The CDR3 loop reads CASSDRGVLSGELFF. For the CDR3, the DNA is TGTGCCAGCAGTGACAGGGGCGTCTTATCCGGGGAGCTGTTTTTT.

In DNA, the CDR3 is TGTGCCAGCAGCTTAGAGGTGGGAGGTGGAGAAGCTTTCTTT. This codes for CASSLEVGGGEAFF. The genes are TRBV7-9 and TRBJ1-1; D is ambiguous. The CDR3 is 14 residues long. Germline V gene lookup returns CDR1 SEHNR and CDR2 FQNEAQ (reference sequence). Trimming removed 1 base at V and 8 bases at J, with 14 bases between.

The chain links TRBV2 to TRBJ1-4; the D is unclear. The length of the CDR3 is 15 residues. The germline V gene has CDR1 SNHLY and CDR2 FYNNEI. V gave up 4 bases and J gave up 7 bases, with 16 bases separating them. CDR3 sequence: CASSAPIGLGEKLFF. Written as DNA, the CDR3 is TGTGCCAGCAGTGCACCCATCGGGTTGGGTGAAAAACTGTTTTTT.

The gene calls are TRBV5-1 and TRBJ2-1; the match to TRBD2 covers 11 bases. The CDR3 runs to 15 residues. Germline assignment: CDR1 SGHRS and CDR2 YFSETQ. V gave up 0 bases and J gave up 7 bases; unmatched junction bases: 3. CDR3 protein: CASSLGSSGGNEQFF. CDR3 bases: TGCGCCAGCAGCTTGGGGTCTAGCGGGGGGAATGAGCAGTTCTTC.

V gene TRBV5-1 combines with J gene TRBJ1-3; D gene uncertain. The CDR3 spans 14 residues. The V gene's germline CDR1 is SGHRS and CDR2 YFSETQ. Deletions cut 6 bases from V and 0 bases from J, with 10 bases between. CDR3 DNA: TGCGCCAGCACCCCGGGATCCTCTGGAAACACCATATATTTT. As protein: CASTPGSSGNTIYF.

The chain is built from TRBV7-9 and TRBJ2-1; D gene ambiguous. The CDR3 spans 12 residues. Between the trimmed V and J ends, which lost 4 bases and 9 bases, there was a span of 10 bases. CDR1 and CDR2 (germline): SEHNR, FQNEAQ (reference sequence). CDR3 bases: TGTGCCAGCAGCTACGTTTACGGTGAGCAGTTCTTC. Translating it yields CASSYVYGEQFF.

The J gene is TRBJ2-1, the V gene TRBV30, with 7 nucleotides matching TRBD2. V shed 4 bases, J shed 4 bases, and the junction held 7 bases outside the gene matches. CDR3 length: 14 residues. CDR1 is GTSNPN, CDR2 SVGIG, per germline (reference sequence). The CDR3 here is CAWIGLADYNEQFF. The CDR3 nucleotides read TGTGCCTGGATTGGCCTAGCGGATTACAATGAGCAGTTCTTC.

As for this clone: At one end the junction does not follow the germline gene, possibly because of a read error. This chain links TRBV7-9 with TRBJ2-5, with D possibly TRBD2 on 5 matching bases. CDR3 size: 13 residues. Germline V gives CDR1 SEHNR, CDR2 FQNEAQ (reference sequence). CDR3 residues: CASSLAQRKTQYF. CDR3 in DNA: TGTGCCAGCAGCCTAGCTCAGAGGAAGACCCAGTACTTC.

Comment on this clone: A much larger clone lies one base from this, so it may be a read error. Other DNA variants within this sample encode the same CDR3. This chain links TRBV9 with TRBJ1-1, with 8 bases matching TRBD1. Looked up from germline, CDR1 is SGDLS and CDR2 is YYNGEE. The length of the CDR3 is 15 residues. V gave up 4 bases and J gave up 0 bases; unmatched junction bases: 5. CDR3 nucleotide sequence: TGTGCCAGCAGCCCCCGACAGGGGATGAACACTGAAGCTTTCTTT. Protein product: CASSPRQGMNTEAFF.